This passage covers 21 T cell receptor beta chains from one sample sequenced in a study of blood T cell repertoires in COVID-19. Clones were sequenced by immunoSEQ multiplex PCR, and TCRdb holds only the in-frame ones, with some missing. The sample consists of 130,000 to 150,000 clones, over 85% of them appearing once. The source material was peripheral blood. The source is a human donor in a cohort sampled during active COVID-19.

This clone was seen once. The chain recombines TRBV7-3 with TRBJ2-7, with 9 bases matching TRBD1. Germline CDR1 is SGHTA and CDR2 is FQGTGA. The CDR3 is made up of 13 amino acids. V shed 2 bases, J shed 6 bases, and the junction held 2 bases outside the gene matches. Here the CDR3 DNA reads TGTGCCAGCAGCTTAGGGACAGGGTCCGAGCAGTACTTC. It translates to CASSLGTGSEQYF.

V usage is TRBV5-1 and J usage is TRBJ2-3; tentatively, D is TRBD2 (5 bases). Trimming cost V 0 bases and J 5 bases, with 10 bases left between them. This CDR3 has 14 amino acids. Germline-derived CDR1 and CDR2 are SGHRS and YFSETQ. The DNA for the CDR3 is TGCGCCAGCAGCTTGGGGCTAGCCGAAGATACGCAGTATTTT. It codes for CASSLGLAEDTQYF.

The chain uses TRBV6-5 and TRBJ2-3; TRBD2 agrees at 9 bases. Trimming cost V 2 bases and J 4 bases; bases outside gene matches: 7. The CDR3 length is 16 residues. Per the germline V gene, CDR1 is MNHEY and CDR2 is SVGAGI. This CDR3 reads CASSYQASGVADTQYF. The CDR3 nucleotides read TGTGCCAGCAGTTACCAGGCTAGCGGGGTTGCAGATACGCAGTATTTT.

The chain combines TRBV15 with TRBJ2-2; 7 bases map to TRBD1. J gave up 5 bases and V 8 bases, and 8 bases lay outside the gene matches. The CDR3 is 14 amino acids. Germline CDR1 reads LNHNV; CDR2 reads YYDKDF (reference sequence). The CDR3 sequence is CATARDSSTGELFF. The CDR3 DNA reads as TGTGCCACCGCTCGGGACAGCTCTACCGGGGAGCTGTTTTTT.

CDR3 region: CASSQDVGAGEKLFF. The CDR3 coding sequence is TGCGCCAGCAGCCAAGATGTGGGGGCTGGGGAAAAACTGTTTTTT. The chain carries TRBV4-1 and TRBJ1-4, with D tentatively TRBD1 (6 bases). Looked up from germline, CDR1 is MGHRA and CDR2 is YSYEKL. The CDR3 runs to 15 residues. V was clipped by 0 bases and J by 8 bases, with 13 bases between them.

V usage is TRBV29-1 and J usage is TRBJ2-6, with TRBD1 matching 7 bases. The CDR3 has 17 amino acids. Germline V gene data show CDR1 as SQVTM and CDR2 as ANQGSEA. V trimming: 6 bases; J trimming: 4 bases; junction bases outside the gene matches: 15. The CDR3 nucleotides are TGCAGCGTCCCAGACGAAAAACAGGGGATCGGGGCCAACGTCCTGACTTTC. Protein: CSVPDEKQGIGANVLTF.

The V gene is TRBV7-6, the J gene TRBJ2-1; TRBD2 matches 11 bases. V dropped 5 bases and J dropped 3; count of bases not matched to a gene: 3. The CDR3 is made up of 15 amino acids. The V gene's germline CDR1 is SGHVS and CDR2 FNYEAQ. CDR3 nucleotide sequence: TGTGCCAGCAGCATTAGCGGGGGGGACTACAATGAGCAGTTCTTC. It yields the protein CASSISGGDYNEQFF.

This clone has only a few counts. This sequence joins TRBV7-9 and TRBJ1-5; tentative D call: TRBD1 (6 bases). This CDR3 has 13 amino acids. The V gene lost 5 bases and the J gene lost 6 bases, with 11 bases spanning the gap. Germline assignment: CDR1 SEHNR and CDR2 FQNEAQ (reference sequence). CDR3 coding DNA: TGTGCCAGCAGCGCCCAGGGGACTCAGCCCCAGCATTTT. It is translated as CASSAQGTQPQHF.

Details on this clone: The same CDR3 is also encoded by other DNA sequences in this sample. The chain employs TRBV7-3 and TRBJ2-3; D remains ambiguous. Trimming cost V 1 base and J 0 bases, with 5 bases left between them. This CDR3 spans 14 amino acids. CDR1 is SGHTA and CDR2 is FQGTGA in the germline V gene. The CDR3 nucleotides are TGTGCCAGCAGCTTAAGCTATAGCACAGATACGCAGTATTTT. Translation: CASSLSYSTDTQYF.

The chain is built from TRBV4-3 and TRBJ1-2, with unresolved D. V lost 0 bases and J 5 bases, leaving 16 bases between the germline ends. The CDR3 length is 16 residues. Germline assignment: CDR1 LGHNA and CDR2 YSLEER. The CDR3 nucleotides read TGCGCCAGCAGCCAAGATCTCGGGAATCCTTCTTATGGCTACACCTTC. Translating it yields CASSQDLGNPSYGYTF.

V usage is TRBV6-5 and J usage is TRBJ2-1; 9 bases map to TRBD1. The CDR3 is 15 residues long. With V trimmed by 6 bases and J by 5 bases, 8 bases remained unmatched. Germline CDR1 and CDR2: MNHEY and SVGAGI. This CDR3 reads CASSIAGTGNNEQFF. CDR3 DNA: TGTGCCAGCAGCATCGCCGGGACAGGGAACAATGAGCAGTTCTTC.

J is TRBJ1-5 and V is TRBV29-1; 8 nucleotides agree with TRBD1. Germline lookup yields CDR1 SQVTM and CDR2 ANQGSEA. Germline trimming cut 6 bases from V and 7 bases from J; bases unmatched to any gene: 11. This CDR3 spans 14 amino acids. The CDR3 here is CSVRLGQGGQPQHF. CDR3 bases: TGCAGCGTCCGGCTCGGACAGGGTGGCCAGCCCCAGCATTTT.

The CDR3 region has the DNA TGTGCCAGCAAATGGGTAGCGTCTCACAATTCACCCCTCCACTTT. This translates into CASKWVASHNSPLHF. The V and J genes are TRBV2 and TRBJ1-6; D unresolved. V was pared by 7 bases and J by 7 bases, with 17 bases between. The CDR3 has 15 residues. Germline assignment: CDR1 SNHLY and CDR2 FYNNEI.

This clone has more than one count but fewer than ten. The J gene is TRBJ2-2, the V gene TRBV2; D possibly corresponds to TRBD1 (5 bases). Per the germline V gene, CDR1 is SNHLY and CDR2 is FYNNEI. The CDR3 spans 14 residues. Trimming removed 6 bases from V and 1 base from J, with 9 bases in between. CDR3: CASSRAENTGELFF. The CDR3 DNA sequence: TGTGCCAGCAGCAGGGCAGAGAACACCGGGGAGCTGTTTTTT.

The chain uses TRBV5-1 and TRBJ2-7; TRBD1 aligns across 8 bases. Germline-derived CDR1 and CDR2 are SGHRS and YFSETQ. This CDR3 region has 16 residues. With V trimmed by 0 bases and J by 5 bases, 10 bases remained unmatched. The CDR3 bases are TGCGCCAGCAGCTTGGCCCGATACAGGGGGAAAGACGAGCAGTACTTC. Translation: CASSLARYRGKDEQYF.

This clone was seen once. The V call is TRBV19, the J call TRBJ1-6; the match to TRBD1 covers 9 bases. The CDR3 totals 16 residues. V shed 5 bases, J shed 6 bases, and the junction held 8 bases outside the gene matches. The germline CDR1 and CDR2 sequences are LNHDA and SQIVND (reference sequence). CDR3 region: CASSPRTGDGNSPLHF. CDR3 sequence (DNA): TGTGCCAGTAGTCCCCGGACAGGGGACGGTAATTCACCCCTCCACTTT.

Concerning this clone itself: One junction end disagrees with the germline gene, perhaps due to a read error. The chain recombines TRBV7-7 with TRBJ2-7; 9 bases align to TRBD1. The CDR3 consists of 14 residues. Germline values: CDR1 SSHAT, CDR2 FNYEAQ (reference sequence). In DNA form, the CDR3 reads TGTGCTAGCAGCTACAGACAGGGGGGCTACGAGCAGTACTTC. Amino acid sequence: CASSYRQGGYEQYF.

The chain employs TRBV18 and TRBJ2-3, with 8 positions matching TRBD1. The CDR3 has 15 amino acids. Germline V gene data show CDR1 as KGHSH and CDR2 as LQKENI. Trimming cost V 6 bases and J 2 bases; bases outside gene matches: 7. CDR3 amino acids: CASSRDRIPTDTQYF. The CDR3 DNA reads TGTGCCAGCTCCCGGGACAGGATCCCCACAGATACGCAGTATTTT.

The genes are TRBV5-1 and TRBJ2-1; 8 bases match TRBD2. CDR1 SGHRS and CDR2 YFSETQ come from the germline V gene. V lost 6 bases to trimming and J lost 6 bases; unmatched junction nucleotides: 17. CDR3 length: 17 residues. The CDR3 here is CASNPASGLERSNEQFF. DNA for the CDR3: TGCGCCAGCAACCCGGCTAGCGGGTTAGAACGGAGCAATGAGCAGTTCTTC.

The J gene is TRBJ2-5, the V gene TRBV7-7, with 8 bases that match TRBD2. Germline CDR1 reads SSHAT; CDR2 reads FNYEAQ (reference sequence). J lost 2 bases, V lost 4 bases, and 6 bases had no gene match. This CDR3 has 15 residues. The CDR3 DNA follows: TGTGCCAGCAGCTCGGGACTAGGGACGCAAGAGACCCAGTACTTC. Translation: CASSSGLGTQETQYF.

Concerning this clone itself: The same CDR3 arises from other DNA sequences in this sample as well. The V call is TRBV12-3 or TRBV12-4, the J call TRBJ2-7; D is possibly TRBD1 (6 bases). There are 13 residues in the CDR3. Trimming left V 3 bases short and J 4 bases short, with 10 bases between. CDR3 in amino acids: CASSFGRGYEQYF. DNA of the CDR3: TGTGCCAGCAGTTTTGGTAGGGGGTACGAGCAGTACTTC.